This is a list of T cell receptor beta chains from one sample in a study. TCRdb re-called the RT-PCR reads with MiXCR, one entry per CDR3 protein. The sample has more than 550,000 distinct CDR3 sequences; 13% to 15% are singletons. The source material was memory CD4+ T cells from blood. The receptors originated from a female donor in good health, serving as a healthy control. Each CDR3 is given with its conserved first and last residue. D genes are given only for firm matches. Clone size is stated in some rows and not others, as once, few, many or a class when expanded.

many | - | TRBJ1-2 | TRBV5-6 | CASSLGPDGYTF | TGTGCCAGCAGCCTGGGACCGGATGGCTACACCTTC
many | - | TRBJ1-1 | TRBV4-3 | CASSQDPGAVETEAFF | TGCGCCAGCAGCCAAGATCCGGGGGCGGTTGAGACTGAAGCTTTCTTT
many | - | TRBJ2-3 | TRBV4-3 | CASSQYSGVLVTQYF | TGCGCCAGCAGCCAGTATTCAGGTGTGCTCGTTACGCAGTATTTT
few | - | TRBJ1-2 | TRBV15 | CATSRARGEQYVGYTF | TGTGCCACCAGCAGAGCCAGGGGTGAACAATACGTTGGCTACACCTTC
many | TRBD2 | TRBJ2-7 | TRBV6-1 | CASSHRAGEGYEQYF | TGTGCCAGCAGTCACCGAGCGGGGGAGGGCTACGAGCAGTACTTC
- | - | TRBJ1-2 | TRBV6-1 | CASRTEGRNYGYTF | TGTGCCAGCAGAACGGAGGGCCGTAACTATGGCTACACCTTC
- | TRBD1 | TRBJ1-1 | TRBV9 | CASNRWTGNTEAFF | TGTGCCAGCAACCGTTGGACAGGTAACACTGAAGCTTTCTTT
few | - | TRBJ2-2 | TRBV5-6 | CASSPVGALGGELFF | TGTGCCAGCAGCCCAGTAGGCGCCCTGGGAGGGGAGCTGTTTTTT
many | - | TRBJ1-6 | TRBV11-2 | CASSLGGSSFSPLHF | TGTGCCAGCAGCTTAGGAGGGTCTTCATTCTCACCCCTCCACTTT
- | - | TRBJ2-1 | TRBV5-4 | CASSLYSGSYNEQFF | TGTGCCAGCAGCTTGTATAGCGGATCCTACAATGAGCAGTTCTTC
- | - | TRBJ2-3 | TRBV10-3 | CAISVGETDTQYF | TGTGCCATCAGTGTGGGGGAAACAGATACGCAGTATTTT
- | TRBD2 | TRBJ2-1 | TRBV5-6 | CASSLGLAGVEQFF | TGTGCCAGCAGCTTGGGCCTAGCGGGGGTTGAGCAGTTCTTC
many | TRBD1 | TRBJ1-4 | TRBV4-3 | CASSRQGGTNEKLFF | TGCGCCAGCAGCCGACAGGGGGGGACTAATGAAAAACTGTTTTTT
- | TRBD1 | TRBJ2-7 | TRBV7-3 | CASSLRPPGQGNYYEQYF | TGTGCCAGCAGCCTACGGCCACCGGGACAGGGGAATTACTACGAGCAGTACTTC
few | - | TRBJ2-2 | TRBV12-3/TRBV12-4 | CASSLALGTMNTGELFF | TGTGCCAGCAGTTTAGCTTTGGGAACGATGAACACCGGGGAGCTGTTTTTT
few | TRBD1 | TRBJ2-3 | TRBV5-1 | CASSLAGQGADTQYF | TGCGCCAGCAGCTTGGCCGGACAGGGTGCAGATACGCAGTATTTT
many | - | TRBJ2-5 | TRBV6-5 | CASSHSGRETQYF | TGTGCCAGCAGTCACTCCGGTCGCGAGACCCAGTACTTC
- | - | TRBJ1-4 | TRBV5-6 | CASSRAGLEKLFF | TGTGCCAGCAGCCGGGCAGGTTTGGAAAAACTGTTTTTT
- | - | TRBJ1-2 | TRBV12-3/TRBV12-4 | CASSRWPYGYTF | TGTGCCAGCAGTAGGTGGCCCTATGGCTACACCTTC
- | - | TRBJ1-6 | TRBV15 | CATSRGDRRGGSPLHF | TGTGCCACCAGCAGAGGAGACCGACGGGGCGGTTCACCCCTCCACTTT
few | - | TRBJ2-5 | TRBV20-1 | CSAMNPGLQETQYF | TGCAGTGCTATGAATCCGGGACTTCAAGAGACCCAGTACTTC
- | - | TRBJ2-1 | TRBV24-1 | CATSDHLLQGNEQFF | TGTGCCACCAGTGATCACCTATTACAGGGCAATGAGCAGTTCTTC
many | - | TRBJ1-6 | TRBV20-1 | CSARPAQGSPLHF | TGCAGTGCTAGGCCCGCTCAGGGGTCACCCCTCCACTTT
- | - | TRBJ1-1 | TRBV12-3/TRBV12-4 | CASSLKYRGPEAFF | TGTGCCAGCAGCCTTAAGTATAGGGGTCCTGAAGCTTTCTTT
few | - | TRBJ2-1 | TRBV20-1 | CSAKNYRALEQFF | TGCAGTGCTAAGAACTACAGGGCTTTAGAGCAGTTCTTC
many | TRBD1 | TRBJ2-7 | TRBV20-1 | CSAGLQDRGFYEQYF | TGCAGTGCTGGCCTTCAGGACAGGGGTTTTTACGAGCAGTACTTC
many | TRBD1 | TRBJ1-2 | TRBV20-1 | CSAPTGSYGYTF | TGCAGTGCCCCGACAGGGAGCTATGGCTACACCTTC
many | TRBD1 | TRBJ1-5 | TRBV5-1 | CASSPTGGGNQPQHF | TGCGCCAGCAGCCCGACAGGGGGGGGCAATCAGCCCCAGCATTTT
- | TRBD1 | TRBJ1-1 | TRBV7-9 | CASSGQGAIEAFF | TGTGCCAGCTCGGGACAGGGGGCGATAGAAGCTTTCTTT
few | TRBD2 | TRBJ2-1 | TRBV20-1 | CSVKTSVNYNEQFF | TGCAGTGTTAAGACTAGCGTGAACTACAATGAGCAGTTCTTC
- | TRBD1 | TRBJ1-3 | TRBV6-5 | CASSYSRVGQGASGNTIYF | TGTGCCAGCAGTTACTCTCGGGTGGGCCAGGGGGCTTCTGGAAACACCATATATTTT
many | - | TRBJ1-4 | TRBV20-1 | CSAPLRGAEKLFF | TGCAGTGCTCCCCTACGGGGGGCTGAAAAACTGTTTTTT
- | - | TRBJ1-1 | TRBV5-1 | CASSADGQNTEAFF | TGCGCCAGCAGCGCGGACGGACAGAACACTGAAGCTTTCTTT
- | - | TRBJ2-7 | TRBV28 | CASSSSNPGGSYEQYF | TGTGCCAGCAGTTCCTCCAATCCCGGAGGCTCCTACGAGCAGTACTTC
few | TRBD2 | TRBJ2-3 | TRBV15 | CATSAPTGGPSGDTQYF | TGTGCCACCAGCGCCCCTACGGGGGGGCCTAGTGGAGATACGCAGTATTTT
- | - | TRBJ1-3 | TRBV7-2 | CASSFPGVGNTIYF | TGTGCCAGCAGCTTCCCAGGTGTTGGAAACACCATATATTTT
many | - | TRBJ2-3 | TRBV6-6 | CASSERADTQYF | TGTGCCAGCAGCGAAAGGGCAGATACGCAGTATTTT
few | TRBD2 | TRBJ2-5 | TRBV20-1 | CSASGREETQYF | TGCAGTGCTAGCGGGAGGGAAGAGACCCAGTACTTC
many | - | TRBJ2-1 | TRBV5-1 | CASSLSASPPNEQFF | TGCGCCAGCAGCTTGTCGGCCTCGCCCCCCAATGAGCAGTTCTTC
few | - | TRBJ2-6 | TRBV20-1 | CSARDRLSGANVLTF | TGCAGTGCTAGAGATAGGCTTTCTGGGGCCAACGTCCTGACTTTC
- | - | TRBJ2-3 | TRBV12-3/TRBV12-4 | CASSLGNWLDTQYF | TGTGCCAGCAGTTTAGGGAACTGGTTAGATACGCAGTATTTT
few | - | TRBJ2-3 | TRBV7-7 | CASSLVGTRTDTQYF | TGTGCTAGCAGCTTAGTCGGGACTCGCACAGATACGCAGTATTTT
once | - | TRBJ1-1 | TRBV27 | CASSRIMEITEAFF | TGTGCCAGCAGCCGAATTATGGAGATCACTGAAGCTTTCTTT
- | - | TRBJ2-7 | TRBV28 | CASSFMRAGSYYEQYF | TGTGCCAGCAGCTTTATGCGAGCAGGGTCTTACTACGAGCAGTACTTC
- | - | TRBJ2-1 | TRBV20-1 | CSARGLVGRYNEQFF | TGCAGTGCTAGGGGGCTGGTCGGAAGATACAATGAGCAGTTCTTC
few | - | TRBJ2-5 | TRBV20-1 | CSAPDRQETQYF | TGCAGTGCTCCCGACAGACAAGAGACCCAGTACTTC
few | - | TRBJ1-2 | TRBV6-1 | CASRGPSPGYTF | TGTGCCAGCAGGGGACCCTCTCCTGGCTACACCTTC
many | - | TRBJ1-1 | TRBV12-3/TRBV12-4 | CASSFRAGEAEAFF | TGTGCCAGCAGTTTTAGGGCCGGGGAGGCTGAAGCTTTCTTT
- | - | TRBJ2-2 | TRBV7-3 | CASSGGLHDGELFF | TGTGCCAGCAGCGGGGGGCTACATGACGGGGAGCTGTTTTTT
- | - | TRBJ1-5 | TRBV27 | CASSLSWFQTAVQPQHF | TGTGCCAGCAGTTTATCGTGGTTTCAGACAGCCGTTCAGCCCCAGCATTTT
many | - | TRBJ1-1 | TRBV6-1 | CASSDSGPKTEAFF | TGTGCCAGCAGTGACAGCGGACCAAAGACTGAAGCTTTCTTT
- | TRBD2 | TRBJ2-7 | TRBV6-6 | CASRGTSGSLDEQYF | TGTGCCAGCAGGGGGACTAGCGGGAGTCTGGACGAGCAGTACTTC
many | - | TRBJ2-4 | TRBV11-2 | CASSLGGAKNIQYF | TGTGCCAGCAGCTTGGGAGGAGCCAAAAACATTCAGTACTTC
- | - | TRBJ2-7 | TRBV3-1 | CASSYGASEQYF | TGTGCCAGCAGCTATGGGGCGAGCGAGCAGTACTTC
- | - | TRBJ1-1 | TRBV10-3 | CATALRTVVQEAFF | TGTGCCACCGCCTTGAGGACGGTCGTGCAAGAAGCTTTCTTT
many | - | TRBJ2-7 | TRBV12-3/TRBV12-4 | CASRNTRHRYEQYF | TGTGCCAGCAGAAACACACGACACCGCTACGAGCAGTACTTC